This T cell receptor beta chain was identified in a study of shared clonotypes between healthy human individuals. Broader study findings: Sharing across four donors was seen in 4% to 5% of naive CD4 clonotypes.

The run depth of the assay was deep. The protocol was immunoSEQ multiplex PCR, while the TCRdb copy is restricted to in-frame clones and leaves out a portion. The data show 2,100,000 or so clones, approximately 95% seen once. This clone appeared once. The antigen remains unidentified. Additional DNA sequences in this sample encode the identical CDR3. The CDR3 loop spans 12 amino acids. Germline-derived CDR1 and CDR2 are MNHNS and SASEGT. V was shortened by 0 bases and J by 6 bases, with 3 bases between the two germline ends. This sequence was found in a man between 18 and 29 years old in good health. The sample taken for sequencing was naive CD4+ T cells sorted from blood. Subset reported: CD45RA+ positively selected. This rearrangement joins TRBV6-1 to TRBJ2-1; D unclear. CDR3 sequence (DNA): TGTGCCAGCAGTGAAGCCGGCAATGAGCAGTTCTTC. Amino acid sequence: CASSEAGNEQFF.